The 12 T cell receptor beta chains in this list originate from one sample, sequenced in a study of blood T cell repertoires in COVID-19. The assay was immunoSEQ multiplex PCR, and TCRdb's table has in-frame clones only and misses some. The sample contains 150,000 to 200,000 clones, about 85% of which appear only once. Sequencing was performed on peripheral blood. The receptors shown here come from a woman under 40 with active or convalescent COVID-19.

V is TRBV27 and J is TRBJ1-3; perhaps TRBD1 as D (5 bases). This CDR3 region has 17 residues. CDR1 and CDR2 from the germline V gene are MNHEY and SMNVEV (reference sequence). V was trimmed by 3 bases and J by 0 bases, leaving 15 bases between them. The CDR3 reads CASSLKAGRISGNTIYF. The CDR3 nucleotides read TGTGCCAGCAGTTTGAAGGCGGGACGGATCTCTGGAAACACCATATATTTT.

The chain employs TRBV6-4 and TRBJ2-2; 7 bases agree with TRBD1. Germline V gene data show CDR1 as MRHNA and CDR2 as SNTAGT. V was clipped by 9 bases and J by 2 bases; unmatched bases: 18. The CDR3 consists of 18 residues. The CDR3: CASLGDRVKGANTGELFF. The CDR3 DNA sequence: TGTGCCAGTCTGGGGGACCGGGTAAAGGGGGCAAACACCGGGGAGCTGTTTTTT.

This clone was counted once. The gene calls are TRBV15 and TRBJ2-2, with TRBD2 as a possible D gene (5 bases). This CDR3 contains 17 residues. The V gene lost 2 bases and the J gene lost 0 bases, with 13 bases spanning the gap. Germline assignment: CDR1 LNHNV and CDR2 YYDKDF (reference sequence). In DNA, the CDR3 is TGTGCCACCAGCAGAAACAGAGGGAGTTCGAACACCGGGGAGCTGTTTTTT. This sequence encodes CATSRNRGSSNTGELFF.

This clone was counted once. The rearrangement uses TRBV19 and TRBJ1-2; possible D gene TRBD1, 5 bases. Germline V gives CDR1 LNHDA, CDR2 SQIVND (reference sequence). V was trimmed by 1 base and J by 6 bases, leaving 18 bases between them. There are 16 residues in the CDR3. CDR3 loop: CASSIGGRAWGDGYTF. The CDR3 DNA follows: TGTGCCAGTAGTATAGGGGGCAGGGCCTGGGGTGATGGCTACACCTTC.

The chain joins TRBV6-5 to TRBJ1-1; 7 positions match TRBD1. With V trimmed by 1 base and J by 2 bases, 1 base remained unmatched. The CDR3 runs to 14 residues. Germline CDR1 is MNHEY and CDR2 is SVGAGI. The CDR3 here is CASSYYRGNTEAFF. The CDR3 nucleotides are TGTGCCAGCAGTTACTACAGGGGAAACACTGAAGCTTTCTTT.

CDR3 residues: CASSLGQGSSYEQYF. For the CDR3, the DNA is TGTGCCAGCAGCTTGGGACAGGGGTCCTCCTACGAGCAGTACTTC. The rearrangement uses TRBV13 and TRBJ2-7, with 10 bases identical to TRBD1. Trimming removed 3 bases from V and 0 bases from J; junction bases left unmatched: 2. Germline V gives CDR1 PRHDT, CDR2 FYEKMQ (reference sequence). The length of the CDR3 is 15 residues. Variable domain in full (rest from reference TRBV13 and TRBJ2-7): AAGVIQSPRHLIKEKRETATLKCYPIPRHDTVYWYQQGPGQDPQFLISFYEKMQSDKGSIPDRFSAQQFSDYHSELNMSSLELGDSALYFCASSLGQGSSYEQYFGPGTRLTVT.

This clone was seen just once. The rearrangement uses TRBV27 and TRBJ1-1, with 9 bases identical to TRBD1. J was trimmed by 1 base and V by 4 bases; bases with no gene match: 4. There are 15 residues in the CDR3. CDR1 and CDR2 (germline): MNHEY, SMNVEV (reference sequence). DNA for the CDR3: TGTGCCAGCAGTTACAGGGGGCGGTCGAACACTGAAGCTTTCTTT. Its translation is CASSYRGRSNTEAFF.

The chain couples TRBV19 to TRBJ1-2, with a weak D call TRBD1 (5 bases). CDR3 length: 13 amino acids. CDR1 is LNHDA, CDR2 SQIVND, per germline (reference sequence). With 6 bases removed from V and 5 bases from J, the gap between germline ends came to 13 bases. The CDR3 DNA reads as TGTGCCAGTAGCCCCCAGACAGCTTATGGCTACACCTTC. It yields the protein CASSPQTAYGYTF.

V and J are TRBV5-1 and TRBJ2-3, with D possibly matching TRBD2 (6 bases). CDR1 is SGHRS, CDR2 YFSETQ, per germline. The CDR3 length is 14 residues. The V and J ends lost 4 bases and 1 base respectively, with 10 bases between them. CDR3 region: CASSRGGGTDTQYF. The CDR3 DNA is TGCGCCAGCAGCCGCGGAGGGGGCACAGATACGCAGTATTTT.

This clone was seen once. The chain links TRBV28 to TRBJ1-1; a possible D gene is TRBD1 (6 bases). Germline loops: CDR1 MDHEN, CDR2 SYDVKM. The CDR3 runs 13 residues. V was clipped by 5 bases and J by 4 bases, with 11 bases between them. Here the CDR3 DNA reads TGTGCCAGCAGTCGGACAGCTAGCACTGAAGCTTTCTTT. Residues: CASSRTASTEAFF.

V gene TRBV19 combines with J gene TRBJ1-4; unclear D gene. V was shortened by 7 bases and J by 0 bases, with 15 bases between the two germline ends. Germline V gene sequence: CDR1 LNHDA, CDR2 SQIVND (reference sequence). The length of the CDR3 is 16 residues. Here the CDR3 reads CASTPSGVATNEKLFF. Written as DNA, the CDR3 is TGTGCCAGTACCCCTTCCGGGGTAGCAACTAATGAAAAACTGTTTTTT. Full variable domain (missing parts from reference TRBV19 and TRBJ1-4): DGGITQSPKYLFRKEGQNVTLSCEQNLNHDAMYWYRQDPGQGLRLIYYSQIVNDFQKGDIAEGYSVSREKKESFPLTVTSAQKNPTAFYLCASTPSGVATNEKLFFGSGTQLSVL.

This chain joins TRBV7-2 and TRBJ2-5; D unclear. The V and J ends lost 4 bases and 5 bases respectively, with 20 bases between them. This CDR3 is built from 16 residues. Germline lookup yields CDR1 SGHTA and CDR2 FQGNSA. Written as DNA, the CDR3 is TGTGCCAGCAGCTACGCCCCCCGGTCCGAGTGGGAGACCCAGTACTTC. It yields the protein CASSYAPRSEWETQYF. The full variable domain, its missing parts supplied by reference TRBV7-2 and TRBJ2-5, is GAGVSQSPSNKVTEKGKDVELRCDPISGHTALYWYRQSLGQGLEFLIYFQGNSAPDKSGLPSDRFSAERTGGSVSTLTIQRTQQEDSAVYLCASSYAPRSEWETQYFGPGTRLLVL.